This is a list of T cell receptor beta chains from one sample in a study of blood T cell repertoires in COVID-19. Measured with immunoSEQ multiplex PCR; TCRdb has only the in-frame clones, and not every one. In the table there are some 41,000 clones, 70% to 90% of which are singletons. Sequencing input: peripheral blood. The origin of the receptors is a man in his forties or fifties with active COVID-19. Each CDR3 is given with its conserved first and last residue. D genes are given only for firm matches. Not every row has a clone size; where given, it reads once, few, many or a size class.

>-|TRBV6-5|-|TRBJ1-5
TGTGCCAGCAGTTACTCGGCGGGCAATCAGCCCCAGCATTTT
CASSYSAGNQPQHF
>-|TRBV5-1|TRBD2|TRBJ2-3
TGCGCCAGCAGCTTGGAGTCTAGCGGGAGAACAGATACGCAGTATTTT
CASSLESSGRTDTQYF
>once|TRBV19|-|TRBJ1-4
TGTGCCAGTAAGGAGGGTGGCCGGACGAATGAAAAACTGTTTTTT
CASKEGGRTNEKLFF
>-|TRBV5-1|TRBD1|TRBJ1-4
TGCGCCAGCAGCTTGGGACAGGGGGCGGCTAATGAAAAACTGTTTTTT
CASSLGQGAANEKLFF
>-|TRBV5-5|-|TRBJ1-2
TGTGCCAGCAGCTTGGACGACAGCCTGTATGGCTACACCTTC
CASSLDDSLYGYTF
>-|TRBV5-1|-|TRBJ2-1
TGCGCCAGCAGCTTGGCCGCGGCTAGCGTAGGGAATGAGCAGTTCTTC
CASSLAAASVGNEQFF
>once|TRBV30|-|TRBJ1-5
TGTGCCTGGAGTGGGGGGGGTTACGCCGGCAATCAGCCCCAGCATTTT
CAWSGGGYAGNQPQHF
>-|TRBV27|TRBD1|TRBJ2-7
TGTGCCAGCAGTTTAGGTACAGGGGTCTCCTACGAGCAGTACTTC
CASSLGTGVSYEQYF
>-|TRBV19|-|TRBJ2-2
TGTGCCAGTACGAGAGGTGGGTGGAACTCGAACACCGGGGAGCTGTTTTTT
CASTRGGWNSNTGELFF
>-|TRBV10-2|TRBD2|TRBJ2-1
TGCGCCAGCAGTGAGTCGGCGGGAGTCTACAATGAGCAGTTCTTC
CASSESAGVYNEQFF
>-|TRBV5-6|-|TRBJ2-1
TGTGCCAGCAGCTCGGGACACCTTTACAATGAGCAGTTCTTC
CASSSGHLYNEQFF
>-|TRBV4-1|-|TRBJ2-5
TGCGCCAGCAGCCAAGCACAAGAGACCCAGTACTTC
CASSQAQETQYF
>-|TRBV6-5|-|TRBJ1-1
TGTGCCAGCAGTTACTCGAGTCGGAACACTGAAGCTTTCTTT
CASSYSSRNTEAFF
>-|TRBV27|-|TRBJ2-5
TGTGCCAGCAGACAGGATAACCAAGAGACCCAGTACTTC
CASRQDNQETQYF
>-|TRBV7-3|TRBD1|TRBJ2-1
TGTGCCAGCAGCCTGGACAGGGGTTTGTTCGATGAGCAGTTCTTC
CASSLDRGLFDEQFF
>-|TRBV27|TRBD2|TRBJ2-3
TGTGCCAGCAGTCCCGGGACTAGCATCTTTTCAGATACGCAGTATTTT
CASSPGTSIFSDTQYF
>-|TRBV19|TRBD2|TRBJ2-5
TGTGCCAGTCGAGATATGACTAGCGGGGAAGAGACCCAGTACTTC
CASRDMTSGEETQYF
>-|TRBV12-5|-|TRBJ2-7
TGTGCTAGTGGTTTTTTGGGAGGCGAGCAGTACTTC
CASGFLGGEQYF
>-|TRBV5-4|-|TRBJ1-1
TGTGCCAGCAGCTTGGGCTTCCAGGGGACTGAAGCTTTCTTT
CASSLGFQGTEAFF
>-|TRBV5-6|-|TRBJ2-4
TGTGCCAGCAGCTTGAATCCAGAGGGCAACATTCAGTACTTC
CASSLNPEGNIQYF
>-|TRBV5-4|TRBD1|TRBJ2-4
TGTGCCAGCAGCTCCTATGACAGGGGGAAAAACATTCAGTACTTC
CASSSYDRGKNIQYF
>-|TRBV2|-|TRBJ1-4
TGTGCCAGCAGGGATGGAGCTCCAGTCGTGGCAACTAATGAAAAACTGTTTTTT
CASRDGAPVVATNEKLFF
>-|TRBV2|TRBD1|TRBJ1-2
TGTGCCAGCAGTCAAGACAGGGTCTCTGGCTACACCTTC
CASSQDRVSGYTF
>-|TRBV7-2|-|TRBJ1-6
TGTGCCAGCAGATTAGGCGGAAACTCACCCCTCCACTTT
CASRLGGNSPLHF
>-|TRBV19|-|TRBJ1-1
TGTGCCAGTAGTACTGGGACACCCATGAACACTGAAGCTTTCTTT
CASSTGTPMNTEAFF
>-|TRBV3-1/TRBV3-2|-|TRBJ2-2
TGTGCCAGCAGCCAAGGAGTGAACACCGGGGAGCTGTTTTTT
CASSQGVNTGELFF
>once|TRBV10-3|-|TRBJ2-5
TGTGCCATCAGTGTTTCCTCCGGGCCAGGGGAGACCCAGTACTTC
CAISVSSGPGETQYF
>-|TRBV11-3|-|TRBJ2-1
TGTGCCAGCAGCCCAGTGGGGGGAGGCCCCAATGAGCAGTTCTTC
CASSPVGGGPNEQFF
>-|TRBV28|TRBD2|TRBJ2-2
TGTGCCAGCAGCACTAACGGGAGGTCCGGGGAGCTGTTTTTT
CASSTNGRSGELFF
>-|TRBV10-2|TRBD2|TRBJ2-7
TGCGCCAGCAGTGGGACCCTACTTTTACCGGGACTAGCGGGGGGGTACGAGCAGTACTTC
CASSGTLLLPGLAGGYEQYF
>-|TRBV19|TRBD2|TRBJ2-1
TGTGCCTCATCAGAACTAGCGGGACATAATGAGCAGTTCTTC
CASSELAGHNEQFF
>-|TRBV5-1|TRBD2|TRBJ2-7
TGCGCCAGCTCCCGTCCCGAGCGGGATCCTTACGAGCAGTACTTC
CASSRPERDPYEQYF
>-|TRBV3-1/TRBV3-2|-|TRBJ2-3
TGTGCCAGCAGCCAAGGTACGGGGTACACAGATACGCAGTATTTT
CASSQGTGYTDTQYF
>-|TRBV28|TRBD1|TRBJ2-7
TGTGCCAGCACCAATTCCCGGACAGGGACCGGGGAGCAGTACTTC
CASTNSRTGTGEQYF
>-|TRBV19|-|TRBJ2-3
TGTGCCAGTAGTATAGTCGCGACAGGTAGCACAGATACGCAGTATTTT
CASSIVATGSTDTQYF
>-|TRBV10-3|-|TRBJ2-3
TGTGCCATCAGGGGGGCAGGGCTTGGGACAGATACGCAGTATTTT
CAIRGAGLGTDTQYF
>once|TRBV11-2|-|TRBJ2-4
TGTGCCAGCAGCTTTAGGAGACAGAGCGATATAGCCAAAAACATTCAGTACTTC
CASSFRRQSDIAKNIQYF
>-|TRBV6-6|TRBD2|TRBJ2-3
TGTGCCAGCAGTTATGTCGGGAGGGCGGCAGATACGCAGTATTTT
CASSYVGRAADTQYF
>-|TRBV5-1|TRBD1|TRBJ1-2
TGCGCCAGCAGCTTGGGACAGGGTAGCTACACCTTC
CASSLGQGSYTF
>-|TRBV12-3/TRBV12-4|TRBD2|TRBJ2-7
TGTGCCAGCCGGGGGGGACCCTACGAGCAGTACTTC
CASRGGPYEQYF
>-|TRBV19|TRBD2|TRBJ2-5
TGTGCCAGTCGGGACTATGCATGGGAGACCCAGTACTTC
CASRDYAWETQYF
>-|TRBV7-3|-|TRBJ2-7
TGTGCCAGCAGCCCGTCTATCCTCTCCTACGAGCAGTACTTC
CASSPSILSYEQYF
>-|TRBV18|TRBD1|TRBJ2-5
TGTGCCAGCTCATCGGGACAGGGGGAGAAAGAGACCCAGTACTTC
CASSSGQGEKETQYF
>-|TRBV28|-|TRBJ2-6
TGTGCCAGCTTTCCCGGGGGGCACTCTGGGGCCAACGTCCTGACTTTC
CASFPGGHSGANVLTF
>once|TRBV28|-|TRBJ2-1
TGTGCCAGCAGCGTACCCCCATTGTGGGTCCGAAGGCCGGGGAGCTCCTACAATGAGCAGTTCTTC
CASSVPPLWVRRPGSSYNEQFF
>-|TRBV5-1|TRBD2|TRBJ2-3
TGCGCCAGCAGCCATGGGACTAGCACAACGCGCACAGATACGCAGTATTTT
CASSHGTSTTRTDTQYF
>-|TRBV3-1/TRBV3-2|-|TRBJ1-1
TGTGCCAGCAGCCAAGACCCGGCGGGAGCTTTCTTT
CASSQDPAGAFF
>few|TRBV19|-|TRBJ1-1
TGTGCCAGTAGTATACCGAGAGGGAACACTGAAGCTTTCTTT
CASSIPRGNTEAFF
>-|TRBV6-1|TRBD2|TRBJ2-1
TGTGCCAGCAGTGAAAGGGCTAGCGGGGCAGGTGAGCAGTTCTTC
CASSERASGAGEQFF